The present entry profiles one TCR beta chain with its context. This clonotype appeared many times. What antigen it recognizes has not been identified. No much larger clone is present one base from it, and per-base qualities are unavailable. From its cysteine to its phenylalanine, the CDR3 spans 15 amino acids. The retained sequence is limited to the CDR3, 45 bases, with the frame set at the first base. The germline V gene specifies SGHRS as CDR1 and YFSETQ as CDR2. V lost 0 bases and J lost 0 bases; the stretch between them is 8 bases long. The sample's time point label, in plain terms: newly diagnosed GD, antithyroid drugs for less than 3 months. For both TCR sequencing and RNA sequencing, RNA was extracted from PBMCs in TRIzol. The diagnosis of Graves' disease followed American Thyroid Association guidelines. The patients came from an endocrinology department in Xi'an, China. From each patient, approximately 9.9 milliliters of peripheral blood was collected into an EDTA anticoagulant tube. Ficoll Paque Plus density gradient separation was used to isolate PBMCs, and no further T cell sorting was done. An Agilent 2100 Bioanalyzer and agarose gel were used to check RNA quality, and a NanoDrop 2000 was used to measure RNA concentration.

The record originates from a study of regulatory T cells in long-lasting Graves disease (dated by TCRdb to the early 2020s). About the full investigation: In the newly diagnosed Graves' disease group, patients had been taking antithyroid drugs for less than 3 months. A total of roughly 35 samples underwent TCR sequencing, from about 13 patients with persistent Graves' disease and roughly 20 patients with newly diagnosed Graves' disease. The study took place in China and was registered as a clinical trial. Peripheral blood TCR sequencing and RNA sequencing compared persistent Graves' disease patients with newly diagnosed Graves' disease patients.

The full study reports these points: Persistent disease showed preferential use of TRBV28, TRBJ1-2 and TRBJ2-5, whereas newly diagnosed disease favored TRBV20-1 and TRBJ2-1. Only peripheral blood was studied, because thyroid tissue, the primary lesion, was inaccessible. Compared with newly diagnosed patients, persistent Graves' disease patients had lower TCR Shannon entropy and fewer highly expanded clones, which suggests clonal expansion. Sequencing and analysis were limited to the TCR beta chain. The authors acknowledged the small sample size as a limitation that may reduce accuracy. More public clonotypes were shared among persistent patients (2,741) than among newly diagnosed patients (approximately 930).

Library preparation used multiplex PCR. This sample was sequenced with an Illumina HiSeq 4000. TCR beta libraries were built with iRepertoire HTBI primers and Arm-PCR amplification of CDR3 regions. PCR products were gel purified before sequencing. The original methods were these. Gene usage analysis of CDR3 amino acid clonotypes relied on the 62 TRBV and around 13 TRBJ segments identified across samples. Filtered high-quality paired reads were merged into contigs using COPE and FqMerger. BLAST was used to align contigs to the IMGT TRBV, TRBD and TRBJ reference genes, and CDR3 was defined following IMGT. Any clonotype with a frequency above 0.1% was counted as a highly expanded clone. Repertoire diversity was measured by Shannon entropy, and V-J evenness by the Gini coefficient. Clonotypes shared by more than one individual were considered public. The public reads were run again by TCRdb, first through fastp at Q25 and then through MiXCR, and only productive beta chains were kept. A single entry per CDR3 protein holds the most common genes and DNA from its merged rows. None of the V and J calls come from the authors' own analysis; TCRdb made them. Present in this sample are around 250,000 distinct CDR3 sequences, 20% of which were seen just once. The leading ten clones occupy approximately 15% of the sample.

This receptor was taken from a female donor with Graves disease. This sequence uses TRBV5-1 and TRBJ2-3; the D gene remains uncertain. Source: peripheral blood mononuclear cells (PBMCs), taken at new diagnosis, from a patient treated with antithyroid drugs. The CDR3 is CASSLGFTSTDTQYF. The DNA sequence reads TGCGCCAGCAGCTTGGGGTTCACTAGCACAGATACGCAGTATTTT. Full variable domain (CDR3 extended with the reference TRBV5-1 and TRBJ2-3 proteins): KAGVTQTPRYLIKTRGQQVTLSCSPISGHRSVSWYQQTPGQGLQFLFEYFSETQRNKGNFPGRFSGRQFSNSRSEMNVSTLELGDSALYLCASSLGFTSTDTQYFGPGTRLTVL.